Included here is one T cell receptor (beta chain) sequence, with context. What it binds is not known. At one of its ends the junction is not consistent with the germline gene, which may arise from a read error. Carried by the TCR beta cDNA libraries were unique molecular identifiers. When roughly 1 to 10 million T cells were used, they gave hundreds of thousands of cDNA molecules. TCRdb reprocessed the PCR reads via MiXCR and lists one record per CDR3 protein. The data contain approximately 630,000 distinct CDR3 sequences, 55% to 60% of them singletons. This sample was included in a study of post-analysis software for immune sequencing data. About the research overall: Disease trajectories encompassed relapsing-remitting, secondary progressive and progressive-relapsing multiple sclerosis. Study-wide points: Normalized Chao1 diversity was significantly lower in multiple sclerosis patients than in controls. F measure showed strong co-clustering of same-batch samples. Five or six TRBV segments, TRBV5-6, TRBV5-1 and TRBV20-1 among them, were found more frequent in patients than controls.

Germline V lookup: CDR1 LNHNV, CDR2 YYDKDF (reference sequence). The length of the CDR3 is 14 residues. This receptor was obtained from a girl aged 2 to 10 with multiple sclerosis. V is TRBV15 and J is TRBJ2-7, with D perhaps matching TRBD1 (6 bases). Sequenced material: blood. The DNA for the CDR3 is TGTACCACCAGCAGAGATACAGGGCACCACGAGCAGTACTTC. It translates to CTTSRDTGHHEQYF.